This TCR beta chain comes out of a study of technical replicates of blood from several donors. TCRdb's copy holds only in-frame clones and misses some; the assay was immunoSEQ multiplex PCR. The sample holds under 90,000 clones, approximately 97% seen once. CDR1 and CDR2 (germline): MNHEY, SVGAGI. The CDR3 extends over 13 amino acids. V lost 6 bases and J lost 5, with 13 bases in between. Sequencing input: T cells isolated from PBMCs. The source of this sequence is a human donor in good health. The J gene is TRBJ1-1, the V gene TRBV6-5, with a possible D match to TRBD1 (6 bases). The CDR3 sequence: CASSNFRGTEAFF. DNA for the CDR3: TGTGCCAGCAGCAACTTCAGGGGAACTGAAGCTTTCTTT.